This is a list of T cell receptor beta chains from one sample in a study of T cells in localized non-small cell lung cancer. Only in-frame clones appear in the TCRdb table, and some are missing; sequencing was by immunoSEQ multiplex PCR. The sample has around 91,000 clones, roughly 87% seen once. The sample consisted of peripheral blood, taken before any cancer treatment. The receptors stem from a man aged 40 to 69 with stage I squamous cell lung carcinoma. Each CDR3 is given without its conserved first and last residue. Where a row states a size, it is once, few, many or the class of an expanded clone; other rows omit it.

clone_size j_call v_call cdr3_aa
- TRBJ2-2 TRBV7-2 ASSLRDPGLANTGELF
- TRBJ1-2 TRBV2 ASSEVGGVGYGYT
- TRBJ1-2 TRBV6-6 ASSRTANYGYT
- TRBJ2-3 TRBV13 ASSDRGATDTQY
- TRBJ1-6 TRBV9 ASSARGGEANNSPLH
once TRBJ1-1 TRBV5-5 ASSTGTVEAF
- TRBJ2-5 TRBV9 ASSVAWTGSETQY
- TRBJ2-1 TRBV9 ASSGGWGQGYNEQF
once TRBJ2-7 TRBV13 ASSPTGQRDYEQY
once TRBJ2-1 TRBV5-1 ASSLEAGSYNEQF
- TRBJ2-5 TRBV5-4 ASSLGLGQETQY
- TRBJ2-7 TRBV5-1 ASSLGSGGTLYEQY
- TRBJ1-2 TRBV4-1 ASSQTAGRYNYGYT
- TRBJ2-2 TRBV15 ATGFESTTGELF
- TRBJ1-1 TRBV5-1 ASSFGQNTEAF
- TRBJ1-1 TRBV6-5 ASSYPGTNTEAF
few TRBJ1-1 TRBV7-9 ASSGAEAF
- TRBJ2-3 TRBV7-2 ASSPGDGGTDTQY
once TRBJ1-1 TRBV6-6 ASSSGQTWNTEAF
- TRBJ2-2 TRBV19 AKAAGATGELF
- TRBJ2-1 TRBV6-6 ASFRGGSADNEQF
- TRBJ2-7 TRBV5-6 ASSVGLAFAYEQY
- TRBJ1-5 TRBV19 ASSVRFSNQPQH
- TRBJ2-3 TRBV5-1 ASSLETTDTQY
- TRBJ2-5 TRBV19 ASRGGSRTEETQY
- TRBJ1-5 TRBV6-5 ASSTRGRGNQPQH
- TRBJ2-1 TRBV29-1 SVGGQGENEQF
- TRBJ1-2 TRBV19 ASNTPRGGYT
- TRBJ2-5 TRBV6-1 ASSAGLTGETQY
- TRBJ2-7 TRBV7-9 ASSLGTGRAYEQY
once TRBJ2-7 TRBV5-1 ASSSISGGPYEQY